This entry concerns a single T cell receptor (beta chain). Its specificity is unknown. The sample originates from a study of cytomegalovirus exposure and HLA in healthy donors. Study-wide background: Caucasian-associated ancestry cluster membership applied to just over 80% of 300 to 450 genotyped donors.

PCR was performed using 60 Vbeta and 13 Jbeta primers. Assay: immunoSEQ multiplex PCR; the TCRdb copy retains only in-frame clones and omits some. This repertoire shows more than 110,000 clones, around 82% found once; its top ten account for nearly 7%. General study findings and limits: A later analysis reportedly identified an Asian-associated ancestry cluster as carrying fewer N-insertions than the 666-donor mean. HLA restriction was apparent for most CMV-associated TCR beta chains in a later analysis.

This TCR derives from a man aged 35-49 years in good health and CMV-seropositive. The specimen was PBMCs.

The CDR3 sequence: CASSRGQQKDSGANVLTF. The CDR3 coding sequence is TGCGCCAGCAGTCGCGGACAGCAAAAAGACTCTGGGGCCAACGTCCTGACTTTC. The chain uses TRBV23-1 and TRBJ2-6; tentative D call: TRBD1 (6 bases). TRBV23-1 qualifies as an ORF whose function is uncertain. Trimming removed 4 bases at V and 0 bases at J, with 16 bases between. The length of the CDR3 is 18 residues.